Below, one TCR beta chain is given with its context. Its antigen is unidentified. This sample is part of a study of CD8+ T cells in alopecia areata. Findings and caveats of the study: Clonality exceeded that of normal scalp in lesional scalp, most notably in alopecia totalis/universalis. Sequence data from scalp samples additionally include resident alphabeta T cells of normal skin.

RNA, once extracted, was reverse transcribed into cDNA for use as the sequencing template. Sequenced by immunoSEQ multiplex PCR; TCRdb stores in-frame clones only, minus some. Here the sample spans about 200,000 clones, 45% to 70% being singletons. The receptor's source is a human donor in good health. Sequenced sample: CD8+ T cells sorted from blood.

The CDR3 reads CSVEAAGVNYEQYF. For the CDR3, the DNA is TGCAGCGTTGAGGCAGCAGGTGTGAACTACGAGCAGTACTTC. The chain is built from TRBV29-1 and TRBJ2-7; no firm D call. CDR1 is SQVTM, CDR2 ANQGSEA, per germline. The CDR3 is 14 amino acids. The ends were cut back, 3 bases at V and 3 bases at J, with 15 bases in the middle.